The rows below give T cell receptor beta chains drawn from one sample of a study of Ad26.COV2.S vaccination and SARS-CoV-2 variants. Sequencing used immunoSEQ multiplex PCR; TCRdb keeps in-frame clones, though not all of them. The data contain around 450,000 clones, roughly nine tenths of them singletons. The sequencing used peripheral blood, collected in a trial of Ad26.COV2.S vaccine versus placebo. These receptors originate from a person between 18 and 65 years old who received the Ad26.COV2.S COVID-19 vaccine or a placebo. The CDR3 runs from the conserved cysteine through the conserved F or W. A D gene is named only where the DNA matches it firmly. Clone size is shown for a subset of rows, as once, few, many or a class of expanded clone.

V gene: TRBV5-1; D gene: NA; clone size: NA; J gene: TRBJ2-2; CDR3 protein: CASSLRTDNTGELFF; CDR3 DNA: TGCGCCAGCAGCTTGAGGACAGATAACACCGGGGAGCTGTTTTTT
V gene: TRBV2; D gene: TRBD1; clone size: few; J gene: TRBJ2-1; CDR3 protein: CASSVGTVVGVYNEQFF; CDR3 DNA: TGTGCCAGCAGTGTTGGGACAGTAGTGGGGGTTTACAATGAGCAGTTCTTC
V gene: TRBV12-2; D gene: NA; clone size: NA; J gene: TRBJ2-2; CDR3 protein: CASRLATTISNTGELFF; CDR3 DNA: TGTGCAAGTCGCTTAGCGACGACCATCTCGAACACCGGGGAGCTGTTTTTT
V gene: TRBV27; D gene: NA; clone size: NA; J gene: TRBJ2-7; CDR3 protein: CATRIGGVIYEQYF; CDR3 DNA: TGTGCCACCAGGATCGGGGGTGTGATCTACGAGCAGTACTTC
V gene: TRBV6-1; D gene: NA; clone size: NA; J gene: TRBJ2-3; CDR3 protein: CASSERLGTDTQYF; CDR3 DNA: TGTGCCAGCAGTGAGAGACTTGGGACAGATACGCAGTATTTT
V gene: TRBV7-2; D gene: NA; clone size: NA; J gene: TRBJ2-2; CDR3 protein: CASSSIAPGELFF; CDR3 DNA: TGTGCCAGCAGCTCTATAGCACCCGGGGAGCTGTTTTTT
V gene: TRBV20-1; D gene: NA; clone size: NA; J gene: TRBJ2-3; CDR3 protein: CSASNGVADTQYF; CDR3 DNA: TGCAGTGCAAGTAACGGGGTAGCAGATACGCAGTATTTT
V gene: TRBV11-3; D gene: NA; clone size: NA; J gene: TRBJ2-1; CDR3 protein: CASSLDSYNEQFF; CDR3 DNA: TGTGCCAGCAGCTTAGATAGTTACAATGAGCAGTTCTTC
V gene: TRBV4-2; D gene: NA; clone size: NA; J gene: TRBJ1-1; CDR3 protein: CASSQRWGEDTEAFF; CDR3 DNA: TGTGCCAGCAGCCAACGGTGGGGCGAGGACACTGAAGCTTTCTTT
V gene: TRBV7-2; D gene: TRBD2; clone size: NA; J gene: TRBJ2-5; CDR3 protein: CASSLALAGGPLTQYF; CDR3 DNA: TGTGCCAGCAGCTTAGCGCTTGCGGGAGGGCCTTTGACCCAGTACTTC
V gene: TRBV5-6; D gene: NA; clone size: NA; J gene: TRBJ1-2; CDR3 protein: CASSRFLGTF; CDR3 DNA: TGTGCCAGCAGCCGCTTTCTCGGGACCTTC
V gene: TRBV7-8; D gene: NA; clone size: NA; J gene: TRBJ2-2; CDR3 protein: CASSPRDPGAGTGELFF; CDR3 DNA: TGTGCCAGCAGCCCACGGGATCCAGGGGCAGGAACCGGGGAGCTGTTTTTT
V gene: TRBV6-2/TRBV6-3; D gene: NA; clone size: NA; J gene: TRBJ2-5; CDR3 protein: CASSYVRETQYF; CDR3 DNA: TGTGCCAGCAGTTACGTTCGTGAGACCCAGTACTTC
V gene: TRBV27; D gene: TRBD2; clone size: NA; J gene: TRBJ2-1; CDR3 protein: CASSRITSGREVLRYNEQFF; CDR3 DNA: TGTGCCAGCTCCCGGATAACTAGCGGGCGCGAGGTTCTCAGGTACAATGAGCAGTTCTTC
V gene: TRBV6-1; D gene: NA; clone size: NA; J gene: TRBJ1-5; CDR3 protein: CASSEFGGNQPQHF; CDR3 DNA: TGTGCCAGCAGTGAATTCGGGGGCAATCAGCCCCAGCATTTT
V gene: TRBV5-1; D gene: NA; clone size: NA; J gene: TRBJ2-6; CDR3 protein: CASSLVPQGTSGANVLTF; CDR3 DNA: TGCGCCAGCAGCTTGGTTCCTCAGGGAACCTCTGGGGCCAACGTCCTGACTTTC
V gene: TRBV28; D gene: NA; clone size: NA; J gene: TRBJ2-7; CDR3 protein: CASSRGSLLNEQYF; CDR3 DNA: TGTGCCAGCAGTCGCGGGTCTTTGCTTAACGAGCAGTACTTC
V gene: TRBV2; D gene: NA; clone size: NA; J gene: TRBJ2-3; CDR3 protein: CASSNRSTDTQYF; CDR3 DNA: TGTGCCAGCAGCAACCGAAGCACAGATACGCAGTATTTT
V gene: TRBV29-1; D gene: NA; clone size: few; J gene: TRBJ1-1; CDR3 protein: CSVEAQGGTEAFF; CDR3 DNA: TGCAGCGTTGAAGCTCAGGGAGGCACTGAAGCTTTCTTT
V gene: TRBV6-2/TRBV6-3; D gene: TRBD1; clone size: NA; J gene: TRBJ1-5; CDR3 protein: CASSNRGDSLNQPQHF; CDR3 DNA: TGTGCCAGCAGTAACCGTGGGGACAGCCTAAATCAGCCCCAGCATTTT
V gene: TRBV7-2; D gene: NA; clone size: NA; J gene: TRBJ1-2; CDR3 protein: CASSLGRAQGYGYTF; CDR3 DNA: TGTGCCAGCAGCTTAGGTCGGGCGCAGGGCTATGGCTACACCTTC
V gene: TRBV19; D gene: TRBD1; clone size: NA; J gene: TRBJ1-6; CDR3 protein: CASSLTGFQYSPLHF; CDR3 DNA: TGTGCCAGTAGTTTGACAGGGTTTCAGTATTCACCCCTCCACTTT
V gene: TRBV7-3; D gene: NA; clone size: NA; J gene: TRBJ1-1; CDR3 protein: CASSPHGGEKTEAFF; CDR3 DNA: TGTGCCAGCAGCCCCCACGGGGGGGAAAAGACTGAAGCTTTCTTT
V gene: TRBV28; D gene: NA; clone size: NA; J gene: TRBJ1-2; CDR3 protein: CASSLSPASRGPADTF; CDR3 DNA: TGTGCCAGCAGTTTATCCCCAGCCAGTCGGGGCCCAGCGGACACCTTC